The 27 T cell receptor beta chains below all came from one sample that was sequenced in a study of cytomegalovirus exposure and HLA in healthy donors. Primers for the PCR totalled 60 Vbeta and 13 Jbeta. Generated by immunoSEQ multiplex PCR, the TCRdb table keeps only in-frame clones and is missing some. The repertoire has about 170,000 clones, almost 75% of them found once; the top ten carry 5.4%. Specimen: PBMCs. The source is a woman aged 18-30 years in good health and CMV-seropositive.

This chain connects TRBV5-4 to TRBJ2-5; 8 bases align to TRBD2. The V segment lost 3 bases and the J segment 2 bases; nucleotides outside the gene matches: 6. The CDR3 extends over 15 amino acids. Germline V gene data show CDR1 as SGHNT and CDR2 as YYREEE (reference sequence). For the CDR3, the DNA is TGTGCCAGCAGCTCCGGGGGGGCGCAGCAAGAGACCCAGTACTTC. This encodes CASSSGGAQQETQYF.

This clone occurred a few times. CDR3 DNA: TGCGCCAGCAGCCAAGTTGGGGGGGAGACCCAGTACTTC. Translated, it gives CASSQVGGETQYF. The chain joins TRBV4-3 to TRBJ2-5, with TRBD2 as a possible D gene (6 bases). CDR3 length: 13 residues. CDR1 is LGHNA, CDR2 YSLEER, per germline. Trimming stripped 1 base from V and 5 bases from J, with 8 bases between.

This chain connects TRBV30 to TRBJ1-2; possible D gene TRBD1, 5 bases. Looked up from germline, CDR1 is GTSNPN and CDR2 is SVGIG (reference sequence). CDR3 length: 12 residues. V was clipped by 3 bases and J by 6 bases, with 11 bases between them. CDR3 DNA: TGTGCCTGGAGCGGACAAATACATGGCTACACCTTC. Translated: CAWSGQIHGYTF. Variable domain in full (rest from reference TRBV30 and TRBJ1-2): SQTIHQWPATLVQPVGSPLSLECTVEGTSNPNLYWYRQAAGRGLQLLFYSVGIGQISSEVPQNLSASRPQDRQFILSSKKLLLSDSGFYLCAWSGQIHGYTFGSGTRLTVV.

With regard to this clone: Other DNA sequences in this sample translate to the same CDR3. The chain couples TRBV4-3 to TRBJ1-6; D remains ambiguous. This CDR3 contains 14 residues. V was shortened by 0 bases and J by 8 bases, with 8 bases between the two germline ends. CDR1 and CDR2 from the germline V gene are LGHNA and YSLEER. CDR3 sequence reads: CASSQDINYSPLHF. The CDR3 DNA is TGCGCCAGCAGCCAAGACATCAACTATTCACCCCTCCACTTT.

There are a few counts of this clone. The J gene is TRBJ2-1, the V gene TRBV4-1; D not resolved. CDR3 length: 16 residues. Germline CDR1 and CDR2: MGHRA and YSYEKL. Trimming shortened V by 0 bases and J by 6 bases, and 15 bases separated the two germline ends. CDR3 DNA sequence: TGCGCCAGCAGCCAAGATGGCCCAGGCACCCCCAATGAGCAGTTCTTC. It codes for CASSQDGPGTPNEQFF.

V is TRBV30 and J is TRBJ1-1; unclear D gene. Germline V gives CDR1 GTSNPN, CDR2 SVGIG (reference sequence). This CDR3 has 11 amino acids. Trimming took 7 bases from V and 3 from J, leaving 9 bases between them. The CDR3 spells CALSRDTEAFF. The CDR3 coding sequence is TGTGCCTTATCCCGGGACACTGAAGCTTTCTTT. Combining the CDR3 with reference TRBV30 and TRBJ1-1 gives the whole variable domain SQTIHQWPATLVQPVGSPLSLECTVEGTSNPNLYWYRQAAGRGLQLLFYSVGIGQISSEVPQNLSASRPQDRQFILSSKKLLLSDSGFYLCALSRDTEAFFGQGTRLTVV.

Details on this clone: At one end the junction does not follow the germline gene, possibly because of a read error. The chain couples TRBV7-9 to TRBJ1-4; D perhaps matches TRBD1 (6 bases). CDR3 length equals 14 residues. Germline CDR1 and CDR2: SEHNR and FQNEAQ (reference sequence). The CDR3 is CSSSSGATNEKLFF. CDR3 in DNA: TGTTCCAGCAGTTCAGGGGCTACTAATGAAAAACTGTTTTTT. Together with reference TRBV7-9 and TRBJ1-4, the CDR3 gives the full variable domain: DTGVSQNPRHKITKRGQNVTFRCDPISEHNRLYWYRQTLGQGPEFLTYFQNEAQLEKSRLLSDRFSAERPKGSFSTLEIQRTEQGDSAMYLCSSSSGATNEKLFFGSGTQLSVL.

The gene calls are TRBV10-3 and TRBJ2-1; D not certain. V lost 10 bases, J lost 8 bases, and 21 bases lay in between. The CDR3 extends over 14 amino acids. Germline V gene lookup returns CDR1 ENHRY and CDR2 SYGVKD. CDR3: CASATPNPTYEQFF. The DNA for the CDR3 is TGTGCCAGCGCGACACCCAATCCAACCTATGAGCAGTTCTTC.

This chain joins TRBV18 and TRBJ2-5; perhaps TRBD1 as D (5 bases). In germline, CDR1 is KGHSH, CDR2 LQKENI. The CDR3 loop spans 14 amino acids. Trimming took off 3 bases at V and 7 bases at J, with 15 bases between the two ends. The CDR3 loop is CASSPQQVEVTQYF. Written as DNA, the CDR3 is TGTGCCAGCTCACCTCAACAGGTAGAGGTGACCCAGTACTTC.

The CDR3 DNA sequence: TGTGCCAGCAGCCCGTCGACAGGCTTCAATGAGCAGTTCTTC. The encoded protein is CASSPSTGFNEQFF. The chain combines TRBV7-3 with TRBJ2-1; a possible D gene is TRBD1 (6 bases). V was cut by 5 bases and J by 6 bases, with 14 bases left in between. CDR1 and CDR2 (germline): SGHTA, FQGTGA. This CDR3 is 14 amino acids long.

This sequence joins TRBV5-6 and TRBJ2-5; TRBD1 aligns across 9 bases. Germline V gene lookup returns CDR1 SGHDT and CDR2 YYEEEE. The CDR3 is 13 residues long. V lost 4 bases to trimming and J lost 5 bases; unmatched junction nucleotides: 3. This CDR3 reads CASSTGGDETQYF. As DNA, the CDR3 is TGTGCCAGCAGCACAGGGGGCGACGAGACCCAGTACTTC.

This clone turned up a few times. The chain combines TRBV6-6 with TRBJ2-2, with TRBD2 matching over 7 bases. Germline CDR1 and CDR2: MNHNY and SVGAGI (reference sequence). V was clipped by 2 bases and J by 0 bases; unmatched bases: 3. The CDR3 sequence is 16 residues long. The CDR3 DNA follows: TGTGCCAGCAGTTACGATGGGGGGGCGAACACCGGGGAGCTGTTTTTT. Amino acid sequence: CASSYDGGANTGELFF.

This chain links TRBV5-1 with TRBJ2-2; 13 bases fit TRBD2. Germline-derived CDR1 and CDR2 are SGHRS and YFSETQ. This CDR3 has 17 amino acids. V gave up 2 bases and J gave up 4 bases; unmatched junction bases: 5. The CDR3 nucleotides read TGCGCCAGCAGCTTATCGCGACTAGCGGGGGGCACCGGGGAGCTGTTTTTT. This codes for CASSLSRLAGGTGELFF.

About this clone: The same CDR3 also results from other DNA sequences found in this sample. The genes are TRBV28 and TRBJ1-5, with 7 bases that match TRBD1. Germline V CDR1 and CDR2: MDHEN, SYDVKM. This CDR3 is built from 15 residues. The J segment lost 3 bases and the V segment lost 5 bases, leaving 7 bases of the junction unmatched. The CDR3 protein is CASSRTDRDNQPQHF. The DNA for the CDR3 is TGTGCCAGCAGTAGAACCGACAGGGACAATCAGCCCCAGCATTTT.

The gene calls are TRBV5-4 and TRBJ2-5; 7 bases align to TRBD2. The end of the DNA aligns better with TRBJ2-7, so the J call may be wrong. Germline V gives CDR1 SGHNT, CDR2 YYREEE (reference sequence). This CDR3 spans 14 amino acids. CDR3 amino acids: CASSQRDGPYEQYF. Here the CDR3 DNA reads TGTGCCAGCAGCCAGCGGGACGGTCCCTACGAGCAGTACTTC.

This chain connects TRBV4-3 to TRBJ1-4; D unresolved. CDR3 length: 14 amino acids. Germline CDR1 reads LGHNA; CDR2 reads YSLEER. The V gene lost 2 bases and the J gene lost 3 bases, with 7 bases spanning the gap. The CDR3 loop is CASSQLGANEKLFF. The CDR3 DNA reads TGCGCCAGCAGCCAATTGGGCGCTAATGAAAAACTGTTTTTT.

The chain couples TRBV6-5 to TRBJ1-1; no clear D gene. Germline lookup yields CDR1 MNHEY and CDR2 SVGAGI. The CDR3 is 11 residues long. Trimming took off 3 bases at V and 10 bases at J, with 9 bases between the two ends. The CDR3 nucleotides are TGTGCCAGCAGTTATAAAGGAGGAGCTTTCTTT. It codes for CASSYKGGAFF.

The CDR3 protein is CASSERGGSYNEQFF. The CDR3 DNA reads as TGTGCCAGCAGTGAGCGGGGGGGGTCCTACAATGAGCAGTTCTTC. This chain links TRBV2 with TRBJ2-1; 9 nucleotides line up with TRBD2. The V and J ends lost 3 bases and 1 base, in that order; junction bases with no gene match: 1. The CDR3 is 15 amino acids. Germline V gives CDR1 SNHLY, CDR2 FYNNEI. Full variable domain (outside the CDR3, taken from reference TRBV2 and TRBJ2-1): EPEVTQTPSHQVTQMGQEVILRCVPISNHLYFYWYRQILGQKVEFLVSFYNNEISEKSEIFDDQFSVERPDGSNFTLKIRSTKLEDSAMYFCASSERGGSYNEQFFGPGTRLTVL.

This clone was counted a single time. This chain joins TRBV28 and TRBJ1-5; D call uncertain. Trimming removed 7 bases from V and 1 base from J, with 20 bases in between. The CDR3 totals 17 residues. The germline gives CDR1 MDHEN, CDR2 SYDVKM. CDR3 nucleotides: TGTGCCAGCATAGCCTCGGGAGCACCGACGAGCAATCAGCCCCAGCATTTT. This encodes CASIASGAPTSNQPQHF.

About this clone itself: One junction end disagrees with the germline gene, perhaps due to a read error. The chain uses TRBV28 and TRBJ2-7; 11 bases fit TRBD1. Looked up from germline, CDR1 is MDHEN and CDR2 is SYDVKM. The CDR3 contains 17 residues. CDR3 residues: CVSSPAGGTGGSYEQYF. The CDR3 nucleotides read TGTGTCAGCAGCCCCGCGGGGGGGACAGGGGGTTCCTACGAGCAGTACTTC.

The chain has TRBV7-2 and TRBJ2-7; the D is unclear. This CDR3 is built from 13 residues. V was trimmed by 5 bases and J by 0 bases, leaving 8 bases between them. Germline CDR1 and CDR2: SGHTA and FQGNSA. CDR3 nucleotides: TGTGCCAGCAGCCCGCCCAGCTCCTACGAGCAGTACTTC. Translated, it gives CASSPPSSYEQYF.

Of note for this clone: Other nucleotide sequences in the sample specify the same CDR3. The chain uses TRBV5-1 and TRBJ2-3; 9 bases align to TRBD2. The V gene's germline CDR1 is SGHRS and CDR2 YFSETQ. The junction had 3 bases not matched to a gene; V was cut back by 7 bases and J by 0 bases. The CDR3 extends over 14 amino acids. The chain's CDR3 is CASRGGVSTDTQYF. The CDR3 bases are TGCGCCAGCCGCGGGGGGGTAAGCACAGATACGCAGTATTTT.

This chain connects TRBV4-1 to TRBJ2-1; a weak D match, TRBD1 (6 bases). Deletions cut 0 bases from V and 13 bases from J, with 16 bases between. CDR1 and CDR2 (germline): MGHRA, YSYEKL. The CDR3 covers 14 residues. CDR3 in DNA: TGCGCCAGCAGCCAAGATCGGGGACAACCTTTCCAGTTCTTC. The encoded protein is CASSQDRGQPFQFF.

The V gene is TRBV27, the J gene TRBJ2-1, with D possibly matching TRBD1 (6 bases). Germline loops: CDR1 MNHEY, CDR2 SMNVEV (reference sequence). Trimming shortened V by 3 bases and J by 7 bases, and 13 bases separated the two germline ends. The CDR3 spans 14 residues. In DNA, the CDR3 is TGTGCCAGCAGTTTGAACAGGGCGGCGAATGAGCAGTTCTTC. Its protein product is CASSLNRAANEQFF.

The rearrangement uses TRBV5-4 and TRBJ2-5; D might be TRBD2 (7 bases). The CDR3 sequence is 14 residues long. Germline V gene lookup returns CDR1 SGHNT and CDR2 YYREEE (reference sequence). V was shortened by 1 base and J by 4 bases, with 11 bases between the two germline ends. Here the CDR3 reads CASSLRGGVETQYF. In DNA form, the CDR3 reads TGTGCCAGCAGCTTGAGGGGGGGCGTAGAGACCCAGTACTTC.

CDR3 protein: CASTTSGGLYEQYF. In DNA form, the CDR3 reads TGTGCCAGCACCACGTCCGGGGGGCTCTACGAGCAGTACTTC. The rearrangement uses TRBV11-2 and TRBJ2-7, with D perhaps matching TRBD2 (7 bases). The CDR3 totals 14 residues. The V end was cut by 7 bases, the J end by 3 bases, with 16 bases between. Germline CDR1 reads SGHAT; CDR2 reads FQNNGV.

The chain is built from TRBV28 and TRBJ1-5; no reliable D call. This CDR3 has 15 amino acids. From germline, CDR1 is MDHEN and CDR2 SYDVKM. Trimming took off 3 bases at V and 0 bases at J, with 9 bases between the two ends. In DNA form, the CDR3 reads TGTGCCAGCAGTTTTTCGGGTTATAGCAATCAGCCCCAGCATTTT. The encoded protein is CASSFSGYSNQPQHF. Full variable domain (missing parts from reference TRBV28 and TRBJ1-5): DVKVTQSSRYLVKRTGEKVFLECVQDMDHENMFWYRQDPGLGLRLIYFSYDVKMKEKGDIPEGYSVSREKKERFSLILESASTNQTSMYLCASSFSGYSNQPQHFGDGTRLSIL.